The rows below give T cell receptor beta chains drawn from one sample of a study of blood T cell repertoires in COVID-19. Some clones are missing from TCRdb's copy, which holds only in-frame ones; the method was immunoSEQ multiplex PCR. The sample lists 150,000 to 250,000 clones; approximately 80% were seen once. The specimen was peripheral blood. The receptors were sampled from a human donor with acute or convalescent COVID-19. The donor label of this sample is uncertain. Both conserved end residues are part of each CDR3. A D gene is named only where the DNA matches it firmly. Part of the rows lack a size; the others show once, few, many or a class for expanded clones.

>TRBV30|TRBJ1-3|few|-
CAWARGSGNTIYF
TGTGCCTGGGCCAGGGGTTCTGGAAACACCATATATTTT
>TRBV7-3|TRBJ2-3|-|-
CASSSTGDTQYF
TGTGCCAGCAGCTCGACAGGAGATACGCAGTATTTT
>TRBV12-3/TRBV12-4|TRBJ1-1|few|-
CASSLNREAFF
TGTGCCAGCAGTTTAAATCGTGAAGCTTTCTTT
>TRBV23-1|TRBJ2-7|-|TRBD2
CASSQASGPSSYEQYF
TGCGCCAGCAGTCAGGCTAGCGGTCCGAGCTCCTACGAGCAGTACTTC
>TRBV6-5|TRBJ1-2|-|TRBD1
CASRKIRDRDYGYTF
TGTGCCAGCAGAAAGATCCGGGACAGGGACTATGGCTACACCTTC
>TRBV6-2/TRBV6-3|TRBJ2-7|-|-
CASSYSMGRDTSYEQYF
TGTGCCAGCAGTTACTCGATGGGTAGGGACACGTCCTACGAGCAGTACTTC
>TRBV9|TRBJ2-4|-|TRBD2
CASSASVSGREAYF
TGTGCCAGCAGCGCTTCAGTGTCGGGGAGGGAGGCGTACTTC
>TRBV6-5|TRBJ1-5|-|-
CASAVDSNQPQHF
TGTGCCAGCGCGGTGGATAGCAATCAGCCCCAGCATTTT
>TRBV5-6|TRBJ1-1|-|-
CASSLGFGAEAFF
TGTGCCAGCAGCTTGGGGTTCGGGGCTGAAGCTTTCTTT
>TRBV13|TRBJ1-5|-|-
CASSLRGASNQPQHF
TGTGCCAGCAGCTTACGGGGGGCCAGCAATCAGCCCCAGCATTTT
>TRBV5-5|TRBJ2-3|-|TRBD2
CASSPGLAGSDTQYF
TGTGCCAGCAGCCCGGGACTAGCGGGTTCGGATACGCAGTATTTT
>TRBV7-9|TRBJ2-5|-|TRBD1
CASSRSGTGAQETQYF
TGTGCCAGCAGCCGCTCCGGGACAGGGGCACAAGAGACCCAGTACTTC
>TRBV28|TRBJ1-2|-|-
CASSLAGGTLANYGYTF
TGTGCCAGCAGTTTGGCGGGGGGCACCCTAGCTAACTATGGCTACACCTTC
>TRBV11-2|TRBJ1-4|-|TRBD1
CASSLGVRGQREKLFF
TGTGCCAGCAGCTTAGGGGTCAGGGGGCAGAGGGAAAAACTGTTTTTT
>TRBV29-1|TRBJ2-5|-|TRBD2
CSVEKTSGRTQETQYF
TGCAGCGTTGAAAAGACTAGCGGGAGGACCCAAGAGACCCAGTACTTC
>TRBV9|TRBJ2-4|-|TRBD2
CASSAGGGLAKNIQYF
TGTGCCAGCAGCGCGGGAGGGGGACTAGCCAAAAACATTCAGTACTTC
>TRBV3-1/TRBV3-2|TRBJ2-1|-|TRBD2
CASSQEREREGDEQFF
TGTGCCAGCAGCCAAGAAAGGGAGCGGGAGGGGGATGAGCAGTTCTTC
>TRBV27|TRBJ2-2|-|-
CASSFGRVNTGELFF
TGTGCCAGCAGTTTTGGCAGGGTGAACACCGGGGAGCTGTTTTTT
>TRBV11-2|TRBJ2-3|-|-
CASSLQFGGGTDTQYF
TGTGCCAGCAGCTTGCAGTTCGGCGGCGGCACAGATACGCAGTATTTT
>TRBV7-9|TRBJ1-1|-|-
CASSLVRDLGTEAFF
TGTGCCAGCAGCTTAGTTAGGGACTTGGGCACTGAAGCTTTCTTT
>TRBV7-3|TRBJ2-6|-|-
CASSTDSSGANVLTF
TGTGCCAGCAGCACCGACAGCTCTGGGGCCAACGTCCTGACTTTC
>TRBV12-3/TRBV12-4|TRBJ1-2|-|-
CASSVWATPNTF
TGTGCCAGCAGTGTCTGGGCTACTCCCAACACCTTC
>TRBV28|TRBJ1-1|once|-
CASIPGLNTEAFF
TGTGCCAGCATCCCAGGGTTGAACACTGAAGCTTTCTTT
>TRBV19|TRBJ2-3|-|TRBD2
CASSISSGRGTDTQYF
TGTGCCAGTAGTATCTCTAGCGGGAGGGGCACAGATACGCAGTATTTT
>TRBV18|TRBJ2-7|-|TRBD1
CASSPFDRVVYEQYF
TGTGCCAGCTCACCCTTCGACAGGGTAGTATACGAGCAGTACTTC
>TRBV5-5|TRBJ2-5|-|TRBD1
CASSWGTGGETQYF
TGTGCCAGCAGCTGGGGGACAGGTGGCGAGACCCAGTACTTC
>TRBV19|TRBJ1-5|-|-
CASSMAEWSQPQHF
TGTGCCAGTAGTATGGCGGAATGGAGCCAGCCCCAGCATTTT
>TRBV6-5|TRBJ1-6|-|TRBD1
CASREDRTNSPLHF
TGTGCCAGCAGAGAGGACAGGACTAATTCACCCCTCCACTTT
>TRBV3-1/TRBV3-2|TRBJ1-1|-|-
CASSQGAEAFF
TGTGCCAGCAGCCAGGGGGCAGAAGCTTTCTTT
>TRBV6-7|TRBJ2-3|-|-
CASSYSRGRASTDTQYF
TGTGCCAGCAGTTACTCGAGAGGGCGGGCCTCCACAGATACGCAGTATTTT
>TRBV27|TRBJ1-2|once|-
CASGTAQGKNYGYTF
TGTGCCAGCGGTACGGCCCAGGGGAAGAACTATGGCTACACCTTC
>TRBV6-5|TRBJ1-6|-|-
CASSISGVVTSPLHF
TGTGCCAGCAGTATTTCTGGAGTTGTTACTTCACCCCTCCACTTT
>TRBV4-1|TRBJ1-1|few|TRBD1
CASSPGQLNTEAFF
TGCGCCAGCAGCCCGGGACAGTTGAACACTGAAGCTTTCTTT
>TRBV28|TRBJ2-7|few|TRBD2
CASSGLAGVRSYEQYF
TGTGCCAGCAGCGGACTAGCGGGAGTCAGATCCTACGAGCAGTACTTC
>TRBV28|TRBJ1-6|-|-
CASSSVWAGGNSPLHF
TGTGCCAGCAGTTCCGTTTGGGCGGGGGGTAATTCACCCCTCCACTTT
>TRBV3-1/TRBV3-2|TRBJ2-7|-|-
CASSQATAAGTYEQYF
TGTGCCAGCAGCCAAGCCACGGCAGCAGGCACCTACGAGCAGTACTTC
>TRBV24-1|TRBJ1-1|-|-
CATSDPGDNTEAFF
TGTGCCACCAGTGATCCAGGGGATAACACTGAAGCTTTCTTT
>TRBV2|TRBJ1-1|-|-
CASSEAGRVNTEAFF
TGTGCCAGCAGCGAAGCGGGCAGAGTGAACACTGAAGCTTTCTTT
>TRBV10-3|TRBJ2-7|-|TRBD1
CAISDRGQGAYEQYF
TGTGCCATCAGTGATCGTGGACAGGGGGCCTACGAGCAGTACTTC
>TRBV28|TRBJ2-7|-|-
CASSGPHYEQYF
TGTGCCAGCAGTGGGCCCCACTACGAGCAGTACTTC